Listed here is a single T cell receptor beta chain. The source of the sample is a study of blood T cell repertoires in COVID-19. Study as a whole: PBMCs, B-cell-depleted T cells, or T cells provided the cDNA or gDNA that made up the material.

The repertoire was sequenced with immunoSEQ multiplex PCR; TCRdb's copy has only in-frame clones and lacks some. The sample comprises under 350,000 clones, 65% to 90% of which are singletons, and roughly 14% rests with the top ten. CDR1 and CDR2 from the germline V gene are LNHDA and SQIVND (reference sequence). This CDR3 spans 15 amino acids. The germline V and J ends were trimmed by 5 bases and 2 bases, with 13 bases remaining between them. The receptor was isolated from a human donor in a cohort sampled during active COVID-19. The sequencing sample was made of peripheral blood. The chain joins TRBV19 to TRBJ1-3; D gene unclear. The CDR3 sequence: CASSPLVTPGNTIYF. The CDR3 bases are TGTGCCAGTAGTCCACTGGTGACTCCTGGAAACACCATATATTTT.